These 29 T cell receptor beta chains came from one sample sequenced in a study of T cell responses to AZD1222 COVID-19 vaccine. Produced via immunoSEQ multiplex PCR; TCRdb's table is partial and in-frame only. The sample lists 200,000 or so clones, about 93% occurring once. The sequenced sample was peripheral blood, obtained on day 0 of MenACWY control vaccination. Every receptor here comes from an adult in good health.

This sequence joins TRBV6-2 or TRBV6-3 and TRBJ1-1, with no clear D. Germline CDR1 is MNHEY and CDR2 is SVGEGT. This CDR3 is built from 15 residues. The V gene lost 0 bases and the J gene lost 1 base, with 9 bases spanning the gap. The CDR3 DNA follows: TGTGCCAGCAGTTACTCTAATCGGAAGAACACTGAAGCTTTCTTT. This sequence encodes CASSYSNRKNTEAFF.

This clone was counted only a few times. It is unclear where the CDR3 begins or ends on the DNA, so no DNA is shown, and the CDR3 is as TCRdb lists it. V gene TRBV29-1 combines with J gene TRBJ1-2; the table assigns TRBD1, which was not confirmed against the DNA. A total of 12 residues make up the CDR3, ends included. Looked up from germline, CDR1 is SQVTM and CDR2 is ANQGSEA. CDR3 amino acids: CSVAQGASFRTF.

The gene calls are TRBV7-2 and TRBJ2-3; 12 bases are shared with TRBD2. Trimming took 2 bases from V and 7 from J; bases not matched to a gene: 7. The CDR3 loop spans 16 amino acids. Germline V lookup: CDR1 SGHTA, CDR2 FQGNSA. The CDR3 reads CASSLPSGGAVHTQYF. CDR3 bases: TGTGCCAGCAGCTTACCTAGCGGGGGGGCGGTCCATACGCAGTATTTT. The full variable domain, its missing parts supplied by reference TRBV7-2 and TRBJ2-3, is GAGVSQSPSNKVTEKGKDVELRCDPISGHTALYWYRQSLGQGLEFLIYFQGNSAPDKSGLPSDRFSAERTGGSVSTLTIQRTQQEDSAVYLCASSLPSGGAVHTQYFGPGTRLTVL.

V usage is TRBV3-1 (or the pseudogene TRBV3-2) and J usage is TRBJ1-4; D gene uncertain. Trimming cost V 0 bases and J 10 bases, with 3 bases left between them. Germline V lookup: CDR1 LGHDT, CDR2 YNNKEL (reference sequence). The CDR3 has 11 amino acids. CDR3 sequence reads: CASSQDLKLFF. DNA of the CDR3: TGTGCCAGCAGCCAAGATTTAAAACTGTTTTTT.

The chain is built from TRBV15 and TRBJ1-3; D perhaps matches TRBD1 (5 bases). Germline values: CDR1 LNHNV, CDR2 YYDKDF (reference sequence). V shed 6 bases and J shed 0 bases, with 15 bases lying between them. This CDR3 region has 16 residues. The chain's CDR3 is CATSLWGPSSGNTIYF. The CDR3 DNA reads as TGTGCCACCAGTCTATGGGGACCCAGCTCTGGAAACACCATATATTTT.

V usage is TRBV2 and J usage is TRBJ1-5; no firm D call. The V end was cut by 3 bases, the J end by 9 bases, with 12 bases between. CDR1 is SNHLY, CDR2 FYNNEI, per germline. This CDR3 spans 13 amino acids. CDR3 in DNA: TGTGCCAGCAGTGACAGCCTAGGATGGCCCCAGCATTTT. Translated: CASSDSLGWPQHF.

The chain recombines TRBV7-7 with TRBJ1-2; 7 bases line up with TRBD1. Germline V CDR1 and CDR2: SSHAT, FNYEAQ (reference sequence). CDR3 size: 17 residues. The junction had 12 bases not matched to a gene; V was cut back by 5 bases and J by 0 bases. The CDR3 DNA sequence: TGTGCCAGCAGCCCACTCTATCCGGGGACAGCTAACTATGGCTACACCTTC. Amino acid sequence: CASSPLYPGTANYGYTF.

The chain combines TRBV2 with TRBJ1-3; no reliable D call. Trimming took 11 bases from V and 0 from J, leaving 14 bases between them. Germline values: CDR1 SNHLY, CDR2 FYNNEI. The CDR3 sequence is 14 residues long. CDR3 in DNA: TGTGCCGTAAGTCGTCCGAGCTCTGGAAACACCATATATTTT. Its protein product is CAVSRPSSGNTIYF.

The V and J genes are TRBV2 and TRBJ2-7; 9 bases align to TRBD2. CDR1 and CDR2 from the germline V gene are SNHLY and FYNNEI. This CDR3 is built from 14 residues. With V trimmed by 1 base and J by 4 bases, 2 bases remained unmatched. This CDR3 reads CASSEEAGGYEQYF. The DNA of the CDR3 is TGTGCCAGCAGTGAAGAAGCGGGAGGATACGAGCAGTACTTC.

This chain connects TRBV7-2 to TRBJ1-2, with a tentative D call TRBD1 (5 bases). Between the trimmed V and J ends, which lost 1 base and 0 bases, there was a span of 9 bases. The CDR3 covers 15 residues. Germline CDR1 and CDR2: SGHTA and FQGNSA. The CDR3 coding sequence is TGTGCCAGCAGCTTAGGGGGGGGAGCTAACTATGGCTACACCTTC. This translates into CASSLGGGANYGYTF.

The chain combines TRBV5-4 with TRBJ1-2, with 7 positions matching TRBD1. After removal of 0 bases from V and 7 bases from J, the junction contained 9 bases not matched to a gene. Germline values: CDR1 SGHNT, CDR2 YYREEE (reference sequence). The CDR3 runs to 15 residues. The CDR3 nucleotides read TGTGCCAGCAGCTTGGGAGGGGGCGGTAGGTCTGGCTACACCTTC. It codes for CASSLGGGGRSGYTF.

This chain links TRBV19 with TRBJ1-6, with D unclear. This CDR3 region has 15 residues. Per germline, CDR1 LNHDA and CDR2 SQIVND (reference sequence). Deletions cut 1 base from V and 8 bases from J, with 12 bases between. The chain's CDR3 is CASSIGEGVDSPLHF. DNA of the CDR3: TGTGCCAGTAGTATAGGTGAGGGTGTGGATTCACCCCTCCACTTT.

The V and J genes are TRBV12-3 or TRBV12-4 and TRBJ1-5; 9 nucleotides match TRBD1. Germline trimming cut 8 bases from V and 3 bases from J; bases unmatched to any gene: 2. This CDR3 has 13 amino acids. CDR3 in DNA: TGTGCCAGCGGGACAGGGTTCAATCAGCCCCAGCATTTT. This translates into CASGTGFNQPQHF.

CDR3 in amino acids: CASSVGSSTTYEQYF. The CDR3 DNA is TGTGCCAGCAGCGTAGGTTCCAGTACAACCTACGAGCAGTACTTC. This chain joins TRBV9 and TRBJ2-7; D call uncertain. Germline assignment: CDR1 SGDLS and CDR2 YYNGEE. The CDR3 totals 15 residues. V dropped 0 bases and J dropped 2 bases, with 12 bases sitting between them.

CDR3 nucleotide sequence: TGCGCCAGCAGCCAAGATACGGTGGGGGTTGCTCAAGAGACCCAGTACTTC. Amino acids: CASSQDTVGVAQETQYF. The chain carries TRBV4-1 and TRBJ2-5; D assignment may be TRBD1 or TRBD2 (5 bases each). In germline, CDR1 is MGHRA, CDR2 YSYEKL. CDR3 length: 17 residues. The V end lost 0 bases, the J end lost 2 bases, and 16 bases lay between the germline ends.

The chain links TRBV19 to TRBJ1-5, with 9 nucleotides matching TRBD1. CDR3 length: 14 amino acids. The V segment lost 5 bases and the J segment 1 base; nucleotides outside the gene matches: 0. Germline V gene lookup returns CDR1 LNHDA and CDR2 SQIVND (reference sequence). CDR3 DNA: TGTGCCAGTAGTGGGACAGGGAGCAATCAGCCCCAGCATTTT. Residues: CASSGTGSNQPQHF.

This clone was detected only once. The gene calls are TRBV19 and TRBJ1-1; no firm D call. The CDR3 is made up of 13 amino acids. CDR1 LNHDA and CDR2 SQIVND come from the germline V gene (reference sequence). The V end lost 5 bases, the J end lost 4 bases, and 11 bases lay between the germline ends. The CDR3 sequence is CASSPGRTTEAFF. The CDR3, as DNA: TGTGCCAGTAGTCCGGGAAGGACCACTGAAGCTTTCTTT.

The V call is TRBV3-1 (or the pseudogene TRBV3-2), the J call TRBJ1-2, with a tentative D call TRBD1 (6 bases). Trimming left V 6 bases short and J 6 bases short, with 20 bases between. The germline V gene encodes CDR1 LGHDT and CDR2 YNNKEL (reference sequence). This CDR3 has 15 residues. The CDR3 reads CASRQRGSAYHGYTF. In DNA, the CDR3 is TGTGCCAGCAGACAGAGGGGGAGCGCGTACCATGGCTACACCTTC.

This clone was detected once. V usage is TRBV6-1 and J usage is TRBJ2-2; D gene ambiguous. Germline lookup yields CDR1 MNHNS and CDR2 SASEGT. The CDR3 sequence is 15 residues long. V lost 3 bases and J lost 3, with 11 bases in between. CDR3 in amino acids: CASSDGLVDTGELFF. Written as DNA, the CDR3 is TGTGCCAGCAGTGATGGCCTAGTAGACACCGGGGAGCTGTTTTTT.

The chain carries TRBV12-3 or TRBV12-4 and TRBJ1-2; D ambiguous. This CDR3 region has 13 residues. Trimming cost V 7 bases and J 7 bases, with 16 bases left between them. CDR3 in DNA: TGTGCCAGCACCCTTGAAACCAGCAGTGGCTACACCTTC. Protein product: CASTLETSSGYTF.

The chain couples TRBV25-1 to TRBJ1-2, with D perhaps TRBD1 (5 bases). Trimming took 9 bases from V and 3 from J, leaving 20 bases between them. Germline values: CDR1 MGHDK, CDR2 SYGVNS. The CDR3 loop spans 15 amino acids. CDR3 region: CASRGRGQVHYGYTF. In DNA, the CDR3 is TGTGCCAGTAGGGGACGAGGCCAAGTCCACTATGGCTACACCTTC.

The chain has TRBV6-6 and TRBJ2-1, with D perhaps given as TRBD1 or TRBD2 (7 bases each). In germline, CDR1 is MNHNY, CDR2 SVGAGI (reference sequence). The length of the CDR3 is 15 residues. Trimming removed 5 bases from V and 4 bases from J, with 15 bases in between. The CDR3 loop is CASSQGGGGYNEQFF. Written as DNA, the CDR3 is TGTGCCAGCAGTCAGGGGGGGGGCGGGTACAATGAGCAGTTCTTC.

The rearrangement uses TRBV5-1 and TRBJ2-5; D is perhaps TRBD1 or TRBD2 (5 bases each). Between the trimmed V and J ends, which lost 4 bases and 5 bases, there was a span of 18 bases. The CDR3 runs 15 residues. Germline-derived CDR1 and CDR2 are SGHRS and YFSETQ. The CDR3 DNA follows: TGCGCCAGCAGCATAGGGACGGGCCTCTCGGAGACCCAGTACTTC. As protein: CASSIGTGLSETQYF.

The chain recombines TRBV5-4 with TRBJ1-2, with D unresolved. The CDR3 contains 13 residues. Germline V CDR1 and CDR2: SGHNT, YYREEE (reference sequence). The V end was cut by 5 bases, the J end by 1 base, with 9 bases between. CDR3 region: CASSPDINYGYTF. The CDR3 DNA is TGTGCCAGCAGTCCCGACATTAACTATGGCTACACCTTC.

The rearrangement links TRBV18 to TRBJ2-7, with D possibly being TRBD2 (6 bases). Germline CDR1 is KGHSH and CDR2 is LQKENI. The CDR3 has 14 amino acids. With 0 bases removed from V and 4 bases from J, the gap between germline ends came to 10 bases. CDR3 residues: CASSPPPGGYEQYF. CDR3 coding DNA: TGTGCCAGCTCACCACCCCCCGGGGGATACGAGCAGTACTTC.

The rearrangement uses TRBV4-3 and TRBJ2-3, with 9 bases lining up with TRBD1. Trimming at V came to 0 bases and at J to 15 bases, leaving 10 bases not matched to a gene. From germline, CDR1 is LGHNA and CDR2 YSLEER. The CDR3 extends over 14 amino acids. The CDR3 reads CASSQDRDRVARYF. The CDR3 DNA reads as TGCGCCAGCAGCCAAGATCGGGACAGGGTCGCACGTTATTTT.

As regards this clone: This specimen includes other DNA sequences encoding the same CDR3. The chain joins TRBV6-2 or TRBV6-3 to TRBJ1-5; D not resolved. Germline CDR1 reads MNHEY; CDR2 reads SVGEGT. The ends were cut back, 2 bases at V and 1 base at J, with 6 bases in the middle. The CDR3 spans 14 residues. The CDR3 is CASSYRRSNQPQHF. CDR3 bases: TGTGCCAGCAGTTACCGGCGAAGCAATCAGCCCCAGCATTTT.

This clone came up once. This chain connects TRBV2 to TRBJ2-6; D is uncertain. Germline CDR1 reads SNHLY; CDR2 reads FYNNEI. CDR3 length: 15 residues. Trimming cost V 4 bases and J 0 bases, with 7 bases left between them. The DNA of the CDR3 is TGTGCCAGCAGTGCCAGGTACTCTGGGGCCAACGTCCTGACTTTC. Amino acid sequence: CASSARYSGANVLTF.

The J gene is TRBJ1-1, the V gene TRBV28; D is unclear. V was clipped by 3 bases and J by 0 bases, with 5 bases between them. From germline, CDR1 is MDHEN and CDR2 SYDVKM. The CDR3 has 13 amino acids. CDR3 sequence: CASSFSVNTEAFF. For the CDR3, the DNA is TGTGCCAGCAGTTTTTCGGTGAACACTGAAGCTTTCTTT. Complete variable domain (other parts from reference TRBV28 and TRBJ1-1): DVKVTQSSRYLVKRTGEKVFLECVQDMDHENMFWYRQDPGLGLRLIYFSYDVKMKEKGDIPEGYSVSREKKERFSLILESASTNQTSMYLCASSFSVNTEAFFGQGTRLTVV.